This T cell receptor beta chain emerged from a study of cytomegalovirus exposure and HLA in healthy donors. Study results and caveats: Common viral pathogens seemed to be connected with several of the most significant clusters, according to a later analysis.

About this clone itself: The target antigen is unknown.

13 Jbeta primers and 60 Vbeta primers were used for the PCR. Method: immunoSEQ multiplex PCR; TCRdb's copy keeps in-frame clones and lacks some. The top ten clones hold about 2.5% of a sample with 150,000 to 200,000 clones, about 72% of them seen once. Deletions cut 6 bases from V and 6 bases from J, with 18 bases between. Germline CDR1 is KGHSH and CDR2 is LQKENI. This CDR3 has 16 residues. V and J are TRBV18 and TRBJ1-6; a weak D match, TRBD1 (5 bases). The sequenced material came from PBMCs. The TCR was taken from a human donor in good health. The CDR3 DNA reads TGTGCCAGCTCCCCCGGGGGAGGGAGAACTAATTCACCCCTCCACTTT. This encodes CASSPGGGRTNSPLHF.